A single sample gave rise to the 31 T cell receptor beta chains below, sequenced in a study of cytomegalovirus exposure and HLA in healthy donors. The PCR made use of 60 Vbeta and 13 Jbeta primers. Profiled with immunoSEQ multiplex PCR; TCRdb holds only in-frame clones, not every one. This sample has 95,000 to 150,000 clones, with 6.5% to 9.5% found just once. Sequenced sample: PBMCs. These receptors were taken from a woman aged 40 to 50 in good health and CMV-seropositive.

The chain joins TRBV15 to TRBJ1-4; 7 bases are shared with TRBD1. V trimming: 7 bases; J trimming: 3 bases; junction bases outside the gene matches: 8. Per germline, CDR1 LNHNV and CDR2 YYDKDF (reference sequence). The length of the CDR3 is 15 residues. The CDR3 bases are TGTGCCACCAACCCCGACGGACAGGCTAATGAAAAACTGTTTTTT. It specifies CATNPDGQANEKLFF.

This clone appeared a few times. The CDR3 region has the DNA TGTGCCAGCATTGAAAATGAACTGCCCTATGGCTACACCTTC. It yields the protein CASIENELPYGYTF. The chain carries TRBV6-5 and TRBJ1-2; the D is unclear. Germline lookup yields CDR1 MNHEY and CDR2 SVGAGI. V lost 7 bases and J lost 4, with 16 bases in between. This CDR3 contains 14 residues.

V usage is TRBV2 and J usage is TRBJ1-1; tentative D call: TRBD1 (5 bases). The CDR3 length is 15 residues. The ends were cut back, 6 bases at V and 2 bases at J, with 16 bases in the middle. Germline CDR1 is SNHLY and CDR2 is FYNNEI. This CDR3 is CASSMKRRANTEAFF. The CDR3 nucleotides read TGTGCCAGCAGCATGAAGCGCAGGGCTAACACTGAAGCTTTCTTT.

This chain joins TRBV29-1 and TRBJ2-5; 10 bases align to TRBD1. The J call may be faulty, since TRBJ2-7 better matches the DNA end. The germline gives CDR1 SQVTM, CDR2 ANQGSEA. This CDR3 has 15 amino acids. CDR3 amino acids: CSVEVLGQGAYEQYF. The CDR3 region has the DNA TGCAGCGTTGAAGTATTAGGACAGGGGGCCTACGAGCAGTACTTC.

This clone was seen more than once but under ten times. This sequence joins TRBV30 and TRBJ1-1; the D is unclear. CDR1 and CDR2 (germline): GTSNPN, SVGIG (reference sequence). The V end lost 0 bases, the J end lost 6 bases, and 17 bases lay between the germline ends. The CDR3 is 15 amino acids. The chain's CDR3 is CAWSVPRHSYAEAFF. The CDR3 DNA sequence: TGTGCCTGGAGTGTACCGAGACATAGTTACGCTGAAGCTTTCTTT.

The chain couples TRBV4-1 to TRBJ1-1, with 9 bases identical to TRBD1. The CDR3 extends over 15 amino acids. V trimming: 5 bases; J trimming: 3 bases; junction bases outside the gene matches: 7. The germline CDR1 and CDR2 sequences are MGHRA and YSYEKL. The CDR3 bases are TGCGCCAGCAGCGCCAGACAGGGGGGATACACTGAAGCTTTCTTT. Its protein product is CASSARQGGYTEAFF.

This clone has only a few counts. This sequence joins TRBV19 and TRBJ2-6, with TRBD2 as a possible D gene (7 bases). The ends were cut back, 4 bases at V and 4 bases at J, with 14 bases in the middle. Germline values: CDR1 LNHDA, CDR2 SQIVND (reference sequence). The CDR3 extends over 16 amino acids. CDR3 sequence: CASSTLRGAGANVLTF. Written as DNA, the CDR3 is TGTGCCAGTAGTACCCTTCGGGGGGCCGGGGCCAACGTCCTGACTTTC.

The genes are TRBV6-5 and TRBJ1-2; D remains unclear. In germline, CDR1 is MNHEY, CDR2 SVGAGI. V lost 6 bases, J lost 1 base, and 12 bases lay in between. The CDR3 has 14 residues. The CDR3 DNA reads TGTGCCAGCAGCCAAGACACACTTAACTATGGCTACACCTTC. Translated, it gives CASSQDTLNYGYTF.

This clone showed up just a few times. V is TRBV7-6 and J is TRBJ2-5; 9 nucleotides align to TRBD1. V lost 0 bases and J lost 1; bases outside the gene matches: 6. The CDR3 is made up of 17 amino acids. Germline V gene data show CDR1 as SGHVS and CDR2 as FNYEAQ. In DNA, the CDR3 is TGTGCCAGCAGCTTAGCCCCGGGACAGGGTGTCCAAGAGACCCAGTACTTC. It is translated as CASSLAPGQGVQETQYF.

This clone was counted only a few times. This chain uses TRBV10-1 with TRBJ2-7; D might be TRBD1 (6 bases). The V end was cut by 8 bases, the J end by 3 bases, with 17 bases between. The CDR3 is 14 amino acids. Germline assignment: CDR1 WNHNN and CDR2 SYGVQD (reference sequence). CDR3 protein: CASGQSGHLYEQYF. The CDR3 DNA reads as TGCGCCAGCGGCCAGTCGGGACACCTCTACGAGCAGTACTTC.

This chain uses TRBV7-6 with TRBJ1-2; 9 positions agree with TRBD1. V was clipped by 5 bases and J by 6 bases; unmatched bases: 13. The CDR3 is 16 residues long. Germline assignment: CDR1 SGHVS and CDR2 FNYEAQ. CDR3 nucleotides: TGTGCCAGCAGCCCACGGGGGGACAGGGTGGGCGATGGCTACACCTTC. Translated, it gives CASSPRGDRVGDGYTF.

This chain links TRBV6-6 with TRBJ1-1; D is unresolved. Trimming left V 2 bases short and J 6 bases short, with 7 bases between. Germline V gene data show CDR1 as MNHNY and CDR2 as SVGAGI (reference sequence). The CDR3 totals 12 residues. The CDR3, as DNA: TGTGCCAGCAGTTACGAGGGTCCTGAAGCTTTCTTT. Translating it yields CASSYEGPEAFF.

The rearrangement links TRBV11-3 to TRBJ2-7; TRBD1 matches 8 bases. The CDR3 loop spans 13 amino acids. Germline V gene data show CDR1 as SGHNT and CDR2 as YENEEA. Trimming took 5 bases from V and 5 from J; bases not matched to a gene: 5. CDR3 protein: CASSRQGRDEQYF. CDR3 sequence (DNA): TGTGCCAGCAGCCGACAGGGGCGAGACGAGCAGTACTTC.

In this sample, this clone turned up a few times. The chain is built from TRBV2 and TRBJ2-2, with a tentative D call TRBD2 (5 bases). Germline V gene sequence: CDR1 SNHLY, CDR2 FYNNEI. V shed 3 bases and J shed 6 bases, with 14 bases lying between them. The CDR3 length is 15 residues. Here the CDR3 reads CASSEGPRGPGELFF. DNA of the CDR3: TGTGCCAGCAGTGAGGGTCCACGAGGGCCCGGGGAGCTGTTTTTT. The variable domain in full, with the rest retrieved from reference TRBV2 and TRBJ2-2, is EPEVTQTPSHQVTQMGQEVILRCVPISNHLYFYWYRQILGQKVEFLVSFYNNEISEKSEIFDDQFSVERPDGSNFTLKIRSTKLEDSAMYFCASSEGPRGPGELFFGEGSRLTVL.

V is TRBV18 and J is TRBJ2-7, with 10 bases aligning to TRBD2. Germline V gene sequence: CDR1 KGHSH, CDR2 LQKENI. The CDR3 covers 15 residues. V trimming: 6 bases; J trimming: 6 bases; junction bases outside the gene matches: 11. The DNA for the CDR3 is TGTGCCAGCTCGCGGACCCTAGCGGGGGTGAGCGAGCAGTACTTC. Its protein product is CASSRTLAGVSEQYF. The full variable domain, in which reference TRBV18 and TRBJ2-7 provide the parts outside the CDR3, is NAGVMQNPRHLVRRRGQEARLRCSPMKGHSHVYWYRQLPEEGLKFMVYLQKENIIDESGMPKERFSAEFPKEGPSILRIQQVVRGDSAAYFCASSRTLAGVSEQYFGPGTRLTVT.

The chain uses TRBV7-6 and TRBJ2-1, with D possibly TRBD2 on 6 matching bases. The germline V gene has CDR1 SGHVS and CDR2 FNYEAQ. The CDR3 is made up of 17 amino acids. The V end lost 5 bases, the J end lost 0 bases, and 17 bases lay between the germline ends. The CDR3, as DNA: TGTGCCAGCAGCATGACTCTAGCGACGAGCTCCTACAATGAGCAGTTCTTC. This encodes CASSMTLATSSYNEQFF.

This clone was counted a few times. The J gene is TRBJ1-6, the V gene TRBV5-1; tentative D call: TRBD1 (5 bases). V was trimmed by 5 bases and J by 7 bases, leaving 10 bases between them. CDR1 is SGHRS and CDR2 is YFSETQ in the germline V gene. The length of the CDR3 is 13 residues. The DNA of the CDR3 is TGCGCCAGCAGAGGGGATGGCAATTCACCCCTCCACTTT. This codes for CASRGDGNSPLHF.

This chain links TRBV6-6 with TRBJ1-4, with 7 bases aligning to TRBD1. CDR1 MNHNY and CDR2 SVGAGI come from the germline V gene (reference sequence). The CDR3 is 15 amino acids. The junction had 6 bases not matched to a gene; V was cut back by 0 bases and J by 8 bases. CDR3 in DNA: TGTGCCAGCAGTTACTCGACAGGGCGTCTGGAAAAACTGTTTTTT. It yields the protein CASSYSTGRLEKLFF.

This clone has a handful of counts. The chain employs TRBV6-6 and TRBJ2-7, with a tentative D call TRBD2 (7 bases). Germline loops: CDR1 MNHNY, CDR2 SVGAGI (reference sequence). The length of the CDR3 is 14 residues. With 8 bases removed from V and 4 bases from J, the gap between germline ends came to 18 bases. CDR3 bases: TGTGCCAGCCGAGTAAGGGGGGGGGAATACGAGCAGTACTTC. Its translation: CASRVRGGEYEQYF.

The sample holds a few counts of this clone. The chain joins TRBV10-2 to TRBJ1-1; unclear D gene. The CDR3 extends over 14 amino acids. From germline, CDR1 is WSHSY and CDR2 SAAADI. V lost 5 bases to trimming and J lost 2 bases, with 12 bases between them. CDR3 region: CASSPQRTNTEAFF. In DNA, the CDR3 is TGCGCCAGCAGTCCACAACGAACAAACACTGAAGCTTTCTTT.

This chain links TRBV28 with TRBJ2-7; 7 bases agree with TRBD1. CDR1 MDHEN and CDR2 SYDVKM come from the germline V gene. Trimming removed 5 bases from V and 8 bases from J; junction bases left unmatched: 9. The CDR3 length is 13 residues. The CDR3: CASSTLVQGKQYF. CDR3 bases: TGTGCCAGCAGTACATTAGTACAGGGGAAGCAGTACTTC. Together with reference TRBV28 and TRBJ2-7, the CDR3 gives the full variable domain: DVKVTQSSRYLVKRTGEKVFLECVQDMDHENMFWYRQDPGLGLRLIYFSYDVKMKEKGDIPEGYSVSREKKERFSLILESASTNQTSMYLCASSTLVQGKQYFGPGTRLTVT.

The sample holds a few counts of this clone. This chain links TRBV7-8 with TRBJ1-1; D gene uncertain. Per germline, CDR1 SGHVS and CDR2 FQNEAQ. V was trimmed by 1 base and J by 2 bases, leaving 8 bases between them. CDR3 size: 14 residues. CDR3 nucleotides: TGTGCCAGCAGCTTAGTACAGTCCAACACTGAAGCTTTCTTT. Residues: CASSLVQSNTEAFF.

This clone was counted between two and nine times. V gene TRBV5-4 combines with J gene TRBJ1-2, with TRBD1 matching over 8 bases. Germline V gene data show CDR1 as SGHNT and CDR2 as YYREEE (reference sequence). The V segment lost 5 bases and the J segment 3 bases; nucleotides outside the gene matches: 6. The CDR3 contains 14 residues. In DNA form, the CDR3 reads TGTGCCAGCAGTTCTGACAGGGGCTACTATGGCTACACCTTC. It translates to CASSSDRGYYGYTF.

J is TRBJ1-6 and V is TRBV7-9; 8 bases fit TRBD1. The CDR3 sequence is 19 residues long. V shed 1 base and J 7 bases; nucleotides not matched to a gene: 15. The germline CDR1 and CDR2 sequences are SEHNR and FQNEAQ (reference sequence). The CDR3 reads CASSLDRGSATHINSPLHF. The CDR3 DNA reads TGTGCCAGCAGCTTAGACAGGGGGTCTGCAACTCATATAAATTCACCCCTCCACTTT.

There are a few counts of this clone. The rearrangement uses TRBV11-3 and TRBJ2-1; TRBD1 agrees at 9 bases. Trimming cost V 5 bases and J 7 bases; bases outside gene matches: 12. Germline CDR1 SGHNT, CDR2 YENEEA. There are 16 residues in the CDR3. CDR3 sequence: CASSIGQGFLRNEQFF. The CDR3 bases are TGTGCCAGCAGCATCGGACAGGGGTTTCTTAGGAATGAGCAGTTCTTC.

This rearrangement joins TRBV5-1 to TRBJ2-7; TRBD2 might be the D (6 bases). The CDR3 is 15 residues long. Trimming removed 5 bases at V and 2 bases at J, with 17 bases between. Germline CDR1 reads SGHRS; CDR2 reads YFSETQ. The CDR3 loop reads CASSPGLRRAYEQYF. In DNA form, the CDR3 reads TGCGCCAGCAGTCCGGGACTGAGGCGGGCCTACGAGCAGTACTTC. The entire variable domain, with the rest obtained from reference TRBV5-1 and TRBJ2-7, is as follows: KAGVTQTPRYLIKTRGQQVTLSCSPISGHRSVSWYQQTPGQGLQFLFEYFSETQRNKGNFPGRFSGRQFSNSRSEMNVSTLELGDSALYLCASSPGLRRAYEQYFGPGTRLTVT.

This clone was counted only a few times. The rearrangement uses TRBV19 and TRBJ2-3, with unresolved D. The CDR3 has 13 amino acids. Trimming left V 5 bases short and J 1 base short, with 7 bases between. Germline V gives CDR1 LNHDA, CDR2 SQIVND (reference sequence). The CDR3 spells CASSPVGTDTQYF. The DNA of the CDR3 is TGTGCCAGTAGTCCTGTCGGCACAGATACGCAGTATTTT.

This chain links TRBV30 with TRBJ2-7; no clear D. Germline CDR1 is GTSNPN and CDR2 is SVGIG (reference sequence). There are 13 residues in the CDR3. The V and J ends lost 1 base and 1 base respectively, with 8 bases between them. CDR3 in amino acids: CAWSGGLSYEQYF. DNA for the CDR3: TGTGCCTGGAGTGGAGGTCTATCCTACGAGCAGTACTTC.

This clone was seen a handful of times. This rearrangement joins TRBV6-1 to TRBJ1-6, with D possibly matching TRBD1 (5 bases). CDR3 length: 12 residues. The germline V gene has CDR1 MNHNS and CDR2 SASEGT. The V end was cut by 8 bases, the J end by 6 bases, with 8 bases between. The CDR3 here is CASRQGNSPLHF. DNA for the CDR3: TGTGCCAGCCGTCAGGGTAATTCACCCCTCCACTTT.

J is TRBJ2-7 and V is TRBV6-5; TRBD1 matches 8 bases. This CDR3 has 16 residues. V lost 4 bases to trimming and J lost 7 bases; unmatched junction nucleotides: 15. From germline, CDR1 is MNHEY and CDR2 SVGAGI. This CDR3 is CASSSPRTGFFTEQYF. The CDR3 DNA is TGTGCCAGCAGTTCCCCGAGGACAGGGTTCTTTACGGAGCAGTACTTC.

Only a few counts were recorded for this clone. This chain connects TRBV5-1 to TRBJ1-1, with 8 bases that match TRBD1. Germline V gives CDR1 SGHRS, CDR2 YFSETQ. There are 14 residues in the CDR3. The V and J ends lost 4 bases and 2 bases, in that order; junction bases with no gene match: 4. CDR3 in DNA: TGCGCCAGCAGCACAGACAGGGGAAACACTGAAGCTTTCTTT. Its translation: CASSTDRGNTEAFF.